This entry is about one T cell receptor (beta chain). The antigen remains undetermined. The data are from a study of OX40 agonist ivuxolimab in advanced cancers. V gave up 1 base and J gave up 2 bases, with 15 bases separating them. The germline V gene encodes CDR1 SNHLY and CDR2 FYNNEI. The CDR3 extends over 16 amino acids. Study outcomes and limitations: Specificity for antigen went undetermined in the expanded peripheral T cells.

Only in-frame clones appear in the TCRdb table, and some are missing; sequencing was by immunoSEQ multiplex PCR. The table has 65,000 to 95,000 clones, more than 70% seen once. The sequencing used CD4+ or CD8+ T cells sorted from blood, collected in a trial of the OX40 agonist ivuxolimab. The receptor was derived from an adult with an advanced solid tumor such as melanoma, head and neck, liver or kidney cancer. The rearrangement joins TRBV2 to TRBJ2-7; perhaps TRBD2 as D (7 bases). Here the CDR3 reads CASSEGRGGRTYEQYF. Here the CDR3 DNA reads TGTGCCAGCAGTGAAGGGCGCGGGGGCCGGACCTACGAGCAGTACTTC.